What follows is one T cell receptor (beta chain) and its context. The sample originates from a study of blood T cell repertoires in COVID-19. In the study overall: Researchers got acute and convalescent COVID-19 samples from the United States, Italy and Spain.

The germline V gene encodes CDR1 SGHRS and CDR2 YFSETQ. The CDR3 runs to 14 residues. V gave up 4 bases and J gave up 3 bases; unmatched junction bases: 5. Generated by immunoSEQ multiplex PCR, the TCRdb table keeps only in-frame clones and is missing some. The sample yields approximately 52,000 clones, 70% to 90% seen once. The rearrangement joins TRBV5-1 to TRBJ2-7; TRBD1 aligns across 9 bases. What was sequenced was peripheral blood. The receptor was derived from a man between 60 and 75 years old with acute or convalescent COVID-19. The CDR3, as DNA: TGCGCCAGCAGCCCCGGACAGGGGATCTACGAGCAGTACTTC. This encodes CASSPGQGIYEQYF.